These 28 T cell receptor beta chains were all obtained from the same sample, sequenced in a study of identical twins. TCRdb ran MiXCR on the 5' RACE reads and lists one entry per CDR3 protein. In the table there are about 220,000 distinct CDR3 sequences, around 8.1% of which are singletons. Another study also made use of these data, one on yellow fever vaccine responses in identical twins.

The sequenced sample was memory (CD45RO+) T cells sorted from blood. These receptors came from a woman aged 18 to 35 in good health.

This chain joins TRBV7-2 and TRBJ2-7; 9 positions agree with TRBD1. The germline CDR1 and CDR2 sequences are SGHTA and FQGNSA. Trimming at V came to 5 bases and at J to 6 bases, leaving 8 bases not matched to a gene. The CDR3 is made up of 14 amino acids. The CDR3: CASSQTGGMREQYF. CDR3 DNA sequence: TGTGCCAGCAGCCAGACAGGGGGAATGCGCGAGCAGTACTTC.

The chain links TRBV10-3 to TRBJ2-5; perhaps TRBD2 as D (5 bases). Germline CDR1 ENHRY, CDR2 SYGVKD. V lost 0 bases, J lost 4 bases, and 9 bases lay in between. The CDR3 runs 14 residues. CDR3 sequence: CAISESRGAETQYF. The CDR3, as DNA: TGTGCCATCAGTGAGTCACGGGGAGCAGAGACCCAGTACTTC.

At least ten counts were recorded for this clonotype. The chain combines TRBV20-1 with TRBJ1-1, with D possibly being TRBD1 (6 bases). V was clipped by 6 bases and J by 7 bases, with 18 bases between them. The CDR3 length is 13 residues. Germline CDR1 is DFQATT and CDR2 is SNEGSKA (reference sequence). CDR3 protein: CSAPGHTEIEAFF. The CDR3 bases are TGCAGTGCGCCGGGACACACCGAAATTGAAGCTTTCTTT.

This clonotype occurred many times. The chain couples TRBV5-1 to TRBJ2-5, with D possibly matching TRBD1 (5 bases). Looked up from germline, CDR1 is SGHRS and CDR2 is YFSETQ. V lost 2 bases and J 10 bases, leaving 15 bases between the germline ends. The CDR3 has 13 amino acids. CDR3 protein: CASSFTGSTIQYF. In DNA form, the CDR3 reads TGCGCCAGCAGCTTCACAGGTTCAACGATCCAGTACTTC.

The chain carries TRBV7-3 and TRBJ2-7; 7 bases fit TRBD1. Germline V lookup: CDR1 SGHTA, CDR2 FQGTGA. With V trimmed by 5 bases and J by 1 base, 5 bases remained unmatched. The CDR3 spans 14 residues. The CDR3 spells CASSPGQASYEQYF. CDR3 nucleotide sequence: TGTGCCAGCAGCCCCGGACAGGCGTCCTACGAGCAGTACTTC.

This clonotype was recorded many times. The chain is built from TRBV7-2 and TRBJ2-7; TRBD2 agrees at 11 bases. Germline values: CDR1 SGHTA, CDR2 FQGNSA. V dropped 6 bases and J dropped 5; count of bases not matched to a gene: 9. This CDR3 has 15 residues. The CDR3 protein is CASRRTSGSNNEQYF. In nucleotides, the CDR3 is TGTGCCAGCAGACGAACTAGCGGGAGTAATAACGAGCAGTACTTC.

This clonotype showed up just a few times. V gene TRBV20-1 combines with J gene TRBJ2-2, with 8 bases aligning to TRBD2. V dropped 0 bases and J dropped 5; count of bases not matched to a gene: 8. Looked up from germline, CDR1 is DFQATT and CDR2 is SNEGSKA (reference sequence). This CDR3 spans 16 amino acids. The CDR3 here is CSARDSNGRGTGELFF. The CDR3 coding sequence is TGCAGTGCTAGAGATAGCAACGGGAGGGGAACCGGGGAGCTGTTTTTT.

This clonotype was counted a few times. J is TRBJ2-5 and V is TRBV18, with unresolved D. Germline CDR1 reads KGHSH; CDR2 reads LQKENI. The CDR3 contains 12 residues. Trimming took 4 bases from V and 7 from J, leaving 10 bases between them. The CDR3 is CASSHPQATQYF. The CDR3 DNA sequence: TGTGCCAGCTCACACCCGCAGGCGACCCAGTACTTC.

This clonotype occurred a few times. The rearrangement joins TRBV4-1 to TRBJ2-1, with 15 bases lining up with TRBD2. Trimming cost V 5 bases and J 7 bases; bases outside gene matches: 12. There are 18 residues in the CDR3. Germline values: CDR1 MGHRA, CDR2 YSYEKL. This CDR3 reads CASSTRTSGRAGLNEQFF. The CDR3 nucleotides are TGCGCCAGCAGCACAAGGACTAGCGGGAGGGCCGGTCTTAATGAGCAGTTCTTC.

This clonotype came up many times. The chain joins TRBV5-1 to TRBJ1-6; D gene ambiguous. The V end lost 1 base, the J end lost 0 bases, and 8 bases lay between the germline ends. Germline loops: CDR1 SGHRS, CDR2 YFSETQ. The CDR3 runs to 16 residues. The CDR3 bases are TGCGCCAGCAGCTTGAGCGGTAGCTCCTATAATTCACCCCTCCACTTT. Amino acids: CASSLSGSSYNSPLHF.

This clonotype was detected only a few times. This chain uses TRBV7-2 with TRBJ2-3; TRBD2 might be the D (5 bases). Germline values: CDR1 SGHTA, CDR2 FQGNSA. This CDR3 is 16 amino acids long. Trimming took off 2 bases at V and 2 bases at J, with 14 bases between the two ends. In nucleotides, the CDR3 is TGTGCCAGCAGCTTATTTCCGGGAACTTTCACAGATACGCAGTATTTT. It specifies CASSLFPGTFTDTQYF.

The chain links TRBV18 to TRBJ2-2, with D unclear. The germline V gene encodes CDR1 KGHSH and CDR2 LQKENI. Trimming removed 4 bases from V and 8 bases from J, with 11 bases in between. The length of the CDR3 is 13 residues. The DNA for the CDR3 is TGTGCCAGCTCACTCCCGAGAGGAGGGGAGCTGTTTTTT. Protein product: CASSLPRGGELFF.

This clonotype was counted at least ten times. The rearrangement joins TRBV12-3 or TRBV12-4 to TRBJ2-7, with TRBD2 as a possible D gene (6 bases). CDR3 size: 17 residues. Trimming shortened V by 5 bases and J by 1 base, and 21 bases separated the two germline ends. The CDR3 coding sequence is TGTGCCAGCAGTCTACCCCCTGCGGGGCTTAGATCCTACGAGCAGTACTTC. Translation: CASSLPPAGLRSYEQYF.

The chain has TRBV11-2 and TRBJ2-5; possible D gene TRBD2, 7 bases. V was trimmed by 7 bases and J by 6 bases, leaving 18 bases between them. This CDR3 has 14 residues. The germline V gene encodes CDR1 SGHAT and CDR2 FQNNGV. The CDR3: CASTRTRGGKTQYF. CDR3 in DNA: TGTGCCAGCACTCGGACTAGAGGGGGAAAGACCCAGTACTTC.

There are many counts of this clonotype. The genes are TRBV12-3 or TRBV12-4 and TRBJ2-1, with TRBD1 matching 8 bases. J gave up 0 bases and V 6 bases, and 19 bases lay outside the gene matches. CDR3 length equals 20 residues. The DNA of the CDR3 is TGTGCCAGCAGATCCAACAACATTGACAGGGGTTTGAGCTCCTACAATGAGCAGTTCTTC. It encodes CASRSNNIDRGLSSYNEQFF.

This clonotype was seen more than once but under ten times. The V and J genes are TRBV7-8 and TRBJ2-1; D unclear. V lost 4 bases and J lost 15, with 13 bases in between. In germline, CDR1 is SGHVS, CDR2 FQNEAQ. This CDR3 has 11 residues. The CDR3 region is CASSSTTILFF. DNA for the CDR3: TGTGCCAGCAGCTCTACTACAATCCTGTTCTTC.

The rearrangement joins TRBV5-6 to TRBJ2-3, with a possible D match to TRBD1 (5 bases). The CDR3 is made up of 15 amino acids. Germline CDR1 SGHDT, CDR2 YYEEEE. The V and J ends lost 4 bases and 6 bases respectively, with 18 bases between them. CDR3 sequence reads: CASSDAGFLVDTQYF. The CDR3, as DNA: TGTGCCAGCAGCGACGCAGGGTTCCTTGTCGATACGCAGTATTTT.

This clonotype was detected only a few times. The J gene is TRBJ2-3, the V gene TRBV4-2; 7 nucleotides line up with TRBD2. J lost 4 bases, V lost 1 base, and 17 bases had no gene match. The CDR3 runs to 19 residues. In germline, CDR1 is LGHNA, CDR2 YNFKEQ. CDR3 residues: CASSQGGGSSRGLPDTQYF. In nucleotides, the CDR3 is TGTGCCAGCAGCCAAGGGGGGGGTTCTTCGCGGGGGTTACCAGATACGCAGTATTTT.

This clonotype was counted between two and nine times. The chain is built from TRBV9 and TRBJ2-7; D might be TRBD1 (5 bases). This CDR3 region has 13 residues. The V and J ends lost 4 bases and 5 bases respectively, with 13 bases between them. Germline CDR1 SGDLS, CDR2 YYNGEE. Here the CDR3 reads CASSQGGHDEQYF. CDR3 coding DNA: TGTGCCAGCAGCCAGGGTGGGCACGACGAGCAGTACTTC.

At least ten counts were recorded for this clonotype. The J gene is TRBJ2-5, the V gene TRBV5-1; D is possibly TRBD2 (7 bases). V lost 1 base and J 1 base, leaving 11 bases between the germline ends. The CDR3 totals 15 residues. Germline lookup yields CDR1 SGHRS and CDR2 YFSETQ. CDR3 residues: CASSLSGGTQETQYF. CDR3 nucleotide sequence: TGCGCCAGCAGCTTGTCGGGGGGCACCCAAGAGACCCAGTACTTC.

The chain has TRBV6-2 or TRBV6-3 and TRBJ2-7; 8 bases agree with TRBD1. This CDR3 contains 13 residues. The V and J ends lost 7 bases and 4 bases, in that order; junction bases with no gene match: 6. Per germline, CDR1 MNHEY and CDR2 SVGEGT. The CDR3 here is CASTQDRVYEQYF. DNA for the CDR3: TGTGCCAGCACCCAGGACAGGGTATACGAGCAGTACTTC.

This clonotype was detected a few times. The rearrangement joins TRBV3-1 to TRBJ2-1; D may be TRBD2 (5 bases). Trimming left V 5 bases short and J 8 bases short, with 16 bases between. The germline CDR1 and CDR2 sequences are LGHDT and YNNKEL (reference sequence). The CDR3 is 14 residues long. This chain's CDR3 is CASSSDWPADEQFF. In DNA form, the CDR3 reads TGTGCCAGCAGCTCGGACTGGCCCGCGGATGAGCAGTTCTTC.

This clonotype occurred a few times. The chain carries TRBV19 and TRBJ2-2; TRBD2 is a possible D gene (5 bases). Per the germline V gene, CDR1 is LNHDA and CDR2 is SQIVND (reference sequence). Trimming took off 5 bases at V and 1 base at J, with 11 bases between the two ends. The CDR3 totals 15 residues. DNA of the CDR3: TGTGCCAGTAGTCGCCGAGCGGAGAACACCGGGGAGCTGTTTTTT. It encodes CASSRRAENTGELFF.

The rearrangement joins TRBV9 to TRBJ2-1; weak D call: TRBD1 (6 bases). The CDR3 has 15 amino acids. The V and J ends lost 4 bases and 7 bases respectively, with 18 bases between them. Germline CDR1 and CDR2: SGDLS and YYNGEE. The CDR3 sequence: CASSPIPGARNEQFF. CDR3 in DNA: TGTGCCAGCAGCCCTATCCCAGGGGCCAGGAATGAGCAGTTCTTC.

This clonotype was seen a few times. The rearrangement joins TRBV9 to TRBJ2-5; D is perhaps TRBD1 or TRBD2 (6 bases each). This CDR3 region has 16 residues. Germline-derived CDR1 and CDR2 are SGDLS and YYNGEE. Trimming took off 0 bases at V and 6 bases at J, with 18 bases between the two ends. Here the CDR3 reads CASSVGPGAKAKTQYF. CDR3 DNA sequence: TGTGCCAGCAGCGTAGGGCCGGGGGCGAAGGCAAAGACCCAGTACTTC. Together with reference TRBV9 and TRBJ2-5, the CDR3 gives the full variable domain: DSGVTQTPKHLITATGQRVTLRCSPRSGDLSVYWYQQSLDQGLQFLIQYYNGEERAKGNILERFSAQQFPDLHSELNLSSLELGDSALYFCASSVGPGAKAKTQYFGPGTRLLVL.

The rearrangement joins TRBV4-1 to TRBJ2-7; either TRBD1 or TRBD2 may fit D (5 bases each). Germline V gene data show CDR1 as MGHRA and CDR2 as YSYEKL. The V gene lost 0 bases and the J gene lost 7 bases, with 19 bases spanning the gap. The CDR3 consists of 16 residues. CDR3: CASSQENLEGKGEQYF. CDR3 sequence (DNA): TGCGCCAGCAGCCAAGAAAATCTAGAGGGGAAGGGGGAGCAGTACTTC.

This clonotype was seen more than once but under ten times. V usage is TRBV5-4 and J usage is TRBJ1-2; 9 positions agree with TRBD1. Per germline, CDR1 SGHNT and CDR2 YYREEE (reference sequence). Losses at the gene ends were 7 bases for V and 5 bases for J; bases not matched to a gene: 12. The CDR3 totals 15 residues. CDR3 nucleotide sequence: TGTGCCAGCTCCATAGGGGACAGGGAACGGTATGGCTACACCTTC. As protein: CASSIGDRERYGYTF.

CDR3 in DNA: TGTGCCAGCAGCCGGACGGGGGCGGACACCGGGGAGCTGTTTTTT. This sequence encodes CASSRTGADTGELFF. The chain employs TRBV6-1 and TRBJ2-2, with D perhaps given as TRBD1 or TRBD2 (6 bases each). Germline values: CDR1 MNHNS, CDR2 SASEGT. CDR3 length: 15 amino acids. Trimming took off 6 bases at V and 3 bases at J, with 14 bases between the two ends.